Listed here are 17 T cell receptor beta chains from one sample, sequenced in a study of PD-1 blockade in classical Hodgkin lymphoma. Sequencing was performed with immunoSEQ multiplex PCR; in TCRdb, only in-frame clones are kept and a portion is missing. The table records 37,000 or so clones, 85% to 90% of them present only once. Relapse was seen in all patients after autologous stem cell transplantation, and brentuximab vedotin exposure was variable. This sample comprised peripheral blood mononuclear cells (PBMCs), obtained before the second cycle of nivolumab. The receptors were gathered from a human donor with classical Hodgkin lymphoma.

The chain couples TRBV5-1 to TRBJ2-1; the match to TRBD2 covers 7 bases. Trimming removed 1 base from V and 8 bases from J; junction bases left unmatched: 9. The CDR3 is 15 residues long. The germline gives CDR1 SGHRS, CDR2 YFSETQ. The CDR3 DNA reads as TGCGCCAGCAGCTTGCCCCCGGGGGGATCGGATGAGCAGTTCTTC. Encoded protein: CASSLPPGGSDEQFF.

The rearrangement links TRBV6-4 to TRBJ2-7; 13 positions agree with TRBD2. Germline V gene data show CDR1 as MRHNA and CDR2 as SNTAGT. The CDR3 contains 16 residues. J was trimmed by 8 bases and V by 3 bases; bases with no gene match: 10. CDR3 residues: CASSESGTSGRAQQYF. The CDR3 DNA is TGTGCCAGCAGTGAATCCGGCACTAGCGGGAGGGCCCAGCAGTACTTC.

The rearrangement uses TRBV14 and TRBJ1-3, with 8 nucleotides matching TRBD1. The V segment lost 4 bases and the J segment 4 bases; nucleotides outside the gene matches: 9. Germline-derived CDR1 and CDR2 are SGHDN and FVKESK. CDR3 length: 16 residues. CDR3 loop: CASSRRDRSSGNTIYF. The CDR3 DNA sequence: TGTGCCAGCAGCCGCCGGGACAGGTCGTCAGGAAACACCATATATTTT.

The chain is built from TRBV19 and TRBJ1-5; D call uncertain. The CDR3 spans 15 residues. The V and J ends lost 7 bases and 6 bases respectively, with 19 bases between them. CDR1 LNHDA and CDR2 SQIVND come from the germline V gene (reference sequence). CDR3 region: CASTLLPPTTQPQHF. As DNA, the CDR3 is TGTGCCAGTACCCTCCTCCCGCCTACAACTCAGCCCCAGCATTTT.

The rearrangement joins TRBV5-4 to TRBJ2-1, with 11 bases matching TRBD2. V trimming: 4 bases; J trimming: 0 bases; junction bases outside the gene matches: 9. The CDR3 contains 18 residues. CDR1 SGHNT and CDR2 YYREEE come from the germline V gene (reference sequence). The CDR3 sequence is CASSPHGTSGSSYNEQFF. CDR3 DNA sequence: TGTGCCAGCAGCCCACATGGGACTAGCGGAAGCTCCTACAATGAGCAGTTCTTC.

The rearrangement joins TRBV10-3 to TRBJ2-4; 8 bases align to TRBD1. The V and J ends lost 10 bases and 3 bases, in that order; junction bases with no gene match: 5. The V gene's germline CDR1 is ENHRY and CDR2 SYGVKD. The CDR3 extends over 13 amino acids. The chain's CDR3 is CATWTGSKNIQYF. The CDR3 DNA reads as TGTGCCACCTGGACAGGGAGCAAAAACATTCAGTACTTC.

The V and J genes are TRBV2 and TRBJ1-1; 9 bases fit TRBD1. This CDR3 is 14 amino acids long. Trimming removed 6 bases from V and 9 bases from J; junction bases left unmatched: 11. Germline V gives CDR1 SNHLY, CDR2 FYNNEI. The CDR3, as DNA: TGTGCCAGCAGCGTTAAACTTACAGGGGGCCAAGCTTTCTTT. Encoded protein: CASSVKLTGGQAFF.

The J gene is TRBJ2-7, the V gene TRBV9; 8 bases map to TRBD2. The CDR3 loop spans 13 amino acids. In germline, CDR1 is SGDLS, CDR2 YYNGEE. Trimming removed 4 bases from V and 3 bases from J; junction bases left unmatched: 3. The CDR3 sequence: CASSLSGNYEQYF. CDR3 bases: TGTGCCAGCAGCCTTAGCGGGAACTACGAGCAGTACTTC.

J is TRBJ2-1 and V is TRBV11-3; D gene uncertain. Trimming pared 0 bases from V and 6 bases from J, leaving 12 bases between. CDR3 size: 15 residues. Germline CDR1 and CDR2: SGHNT and YENEEA. In DNA, the CDR3 is TGTGCCAGCAGCTTAGATTTGGCAGCCCCCAATGAGCAGTTCTTC. This sequence encodes CASSLDLAAPNEQFF.

CDR3 coding DNA: TGTGCTAGTGGGCGTGGGGGAGCAGCGATGACGGACCGAACCGGGGAGCTGTTTTTT. It translates to CASGRGGAAMTDRTGELFF. This chain connects TRBV12-5 to TRBJ2-2; D is perhaps TRBD1 or TRBD2 (5 bases each). Deletions cut 6 bases from V and 5 bases from J, with 28 bases between. The germline V gene encodes CDR1 LGHNT and CDR2 FRNRAP. This CDR3 spans 19 amino acids.

The gene calls are TRBV4-2 and TRBJ2-5; D is unclear. The J call may be mistaken, given a closer DNA end match to TRBJ2-7. Germline V gene lookup returns CDR1 LGHNA and CDR2 YNFKEQ. The CDR3 runs to 13 residues. CDR3 nucleotide sequence: TGTGCCAGCAGCAGCCGCTCATCCTACGAGCAGTACTTC. Translated, it gives CASSSRSSYEQYF.

The V and J genes are TRBV7-9 and TRBJ2-1; D perhaps matches TRBD1 (6 bases). This CDR3 region has 14 residues. The germline V and J ends were trimmed by 3 bases and 6 bases, with 12 bases remaining between them. Germline V gives CDR1 SEHNR, CDR2 FQNEAQ (reference sequence). CDR3 region: CASSLRTVSNEQFF. The CDR3 bases are TGTGCCAGCAGCTTGCGGACAGTCTCCAATGAGCAGTTCTTC.

The rearrangement joins TRBV6-6 to TRBJ1-5; D is unresolved. There are 16 residues in the CDR3. Between the trimmed V and J ends, which lost 6 bases and 3 bases, there was a span of 18 bases. Germline CDR1 reads MNHNY; CDR2 reads SVGAGI (reference sequence). CDR3 DNA: TGTGCCAGCAGCCCCCAGACGGACCTATACAATCAGCCCCAGCATTTT. Its protein is CASSPQTDLYNQPQHF.

This chain uses TRBV6-6 with TRBJ1-4, with a tentative D call TRBD1 (5 bases). With 3 bases removed from V and 8 bases from J, the gap between germline ends came to 13 bases. The CDR3 totals 14 residues. Germline V CDR1 and CDR2: MNHNY, SVGAGI (reference sequence). DNA for the CDR3: TGTGCCAGCAGTTATACGAGGCGGGGGGAAAAACTGTTTTTT. This codes for CASSYTRRGEKLFF.

The chain combines TRBV7-9 with TRBJ1-1; the D gene is possibly TRBD1 (5 bases). Trimming left V 4 bases short and J 3 bases short, with 18 bases between. The CDR3 has 16 residues. From germline, CDR1 is SEHNR and CDR2 FQNEAQ (reference sequence). The CDR3 DNA follows: TGTGCCAGCAGCTCCCCGTGGTCAGGGTCTGACACTGAAGCTTTCTTT. Translated: CASSSPWSGSDTEAFF.

The chain employs TRBV6-1 and TRBJ2-4; D is uncertain. This CDR3 is built from 18 residues. The V and J ends lost 0 bases and 0 bases respectively, with 15 bases between them. From germline, CDR1 is MNHNS and CDR2 SASEGT. The DNA for the CDR3 is TGTGCCAGCAGTGAAGCGGACGTTTCTCGGACAGCCAAAAACATTCAGTACTTC. Translated: CASSEADVSRTAKNIQYF.

The V gene is TRBV6-5, the J gene TRBJ2-7, with 9 bases matching TRBD2. J was trimmed by 5 bases and V by 7 bases; bases with no gene match: 9. This CDR3 comprises 14 residues. Per the germline V gene, CDR1 is MNHEY and CDR2 is SVGAGI. The CDR3 is CASNRGGRANEQYF. DNA of the CDR3: TGTGCCAGCAACAGAGGCGGGAGGGCTAACGAGCAGTACTTC.